This T cell receptor (beta chain) was documented in a study of CD4 T cells in relation to SARS-CoV-2 and coronaviruses. Study-level background: Convalescent patients were under 10 males and a few females; two were Hispanic.

After removal of 5 bases from V and 3 bases from J, the junction contained 8 bases not matched to a gene. Germline V gene sequence: CDR1 SGHTA, CDR2 FQGNSA. This CDR3 comprises 15 residues. Naive and memory CD4+ T cell DNA was deep-sequenced without culture. Profiling relied on immunoSEQ multiplex PCR, and the TCRdb table lists in-frame clones only, not all of them. Of around 35,000 clones in the sample, approximately 83% were seen once. J is TRBJ2-7 and V is TRBV7-2, with 9 bases identical to TRBD2. The material sequenced was memory CD4+ T cells from PBMCs. This TCR was recovered from an adult with COVID-19. CDR3 sequence (DNA): TGTGCCAGCAGCCCGCCCCCTAGCGGGATCTACGAGCAGTACTTC. Translation gives CASSPPPSGIYEQYF.